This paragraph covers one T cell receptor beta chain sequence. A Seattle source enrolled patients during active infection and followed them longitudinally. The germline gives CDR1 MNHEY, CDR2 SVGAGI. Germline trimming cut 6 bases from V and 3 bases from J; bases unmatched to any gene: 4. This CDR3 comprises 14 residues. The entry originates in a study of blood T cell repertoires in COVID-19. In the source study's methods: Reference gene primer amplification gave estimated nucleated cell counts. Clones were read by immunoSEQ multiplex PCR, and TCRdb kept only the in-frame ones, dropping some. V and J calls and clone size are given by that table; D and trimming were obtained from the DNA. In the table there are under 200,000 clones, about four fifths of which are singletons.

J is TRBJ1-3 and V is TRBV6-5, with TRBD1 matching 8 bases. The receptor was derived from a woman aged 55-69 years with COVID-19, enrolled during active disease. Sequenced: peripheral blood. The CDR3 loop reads CASSPGGFGNTIYF. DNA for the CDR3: TGTGCCAGCAGCCCAGGGGGCTTTGGAAACACCATATATTTT.